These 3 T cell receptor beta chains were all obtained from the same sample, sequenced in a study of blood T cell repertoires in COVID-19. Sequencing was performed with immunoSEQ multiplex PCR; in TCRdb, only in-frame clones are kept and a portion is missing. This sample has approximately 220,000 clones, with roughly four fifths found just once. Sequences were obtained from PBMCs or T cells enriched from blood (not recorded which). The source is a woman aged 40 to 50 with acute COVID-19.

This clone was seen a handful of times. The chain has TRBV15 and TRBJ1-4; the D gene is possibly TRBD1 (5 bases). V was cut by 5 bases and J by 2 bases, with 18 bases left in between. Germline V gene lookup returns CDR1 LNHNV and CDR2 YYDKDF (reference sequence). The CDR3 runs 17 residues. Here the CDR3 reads CATSGTPRGRTNEKLFF. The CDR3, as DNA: TGTGCCACCAGCGGAACCCCTAGGGGCAGGACTAATGAAAAACTGTTTTTT.

The CDR3 region is CASRQEEKLFF. DNA of the CDR3: TGTGCCAGCAGACAGGAAGAAAAACTGTTTTTT. V gene TRBV28 combines with J gene TRBJ1-4; D perhaps matches TRBD1 (5 bases). The length of the CDR3 is 11 residues. Trimming shortened V by 6 bases and J by 8 bases, and 7 bases separated the two germline ends. Germline CDR1 is MDHEN and CDR2 is SYDVKM.

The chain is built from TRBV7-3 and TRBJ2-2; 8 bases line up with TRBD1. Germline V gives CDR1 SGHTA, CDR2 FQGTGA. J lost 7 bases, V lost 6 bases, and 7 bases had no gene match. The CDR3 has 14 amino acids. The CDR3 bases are TGTGCCAGCAGGGCAGGGGGCGCAAACGGGGAGCTGTTTTTT. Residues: CASRAGGANGELFF. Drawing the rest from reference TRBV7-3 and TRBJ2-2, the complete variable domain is GAGVSQTPSNKVTEKGKYVELRCDPISGHTALYWYRQSLGQGPEFLIYFQGTGAADDSGLPNDRFFAVRPEGSVSTLKIQRTERGDSAVYLCASRAGGANGELFFGEGSRLTVL.